This T cell receptor beta chain is drawn from a study of cytomegalovirus exposure and HLA in healthy donors. Comment on this clone: Antigen specificity is unknown.

General study results and limits: In a later analysis, productive TCRs from donors in an Asian-associated ancestry cluster reportedly carried fewer N-insertions than the cohort mean. There were some public TCRs occurring in many donors, but most TCR sequences were rare.

The germline gives CDR1 LNHDA, CDR2 SQIVND (reference sequence). V shed 7 bases and J shed 12 bases, with 20 bases lying between them. This CDR3 region has 13 residues. The PCR employed 60 Vbeta primers together with 13 Jbeta primers. Here immunoSEQ multiplex PCR was the method, and the copy in TCRdb shows in-frame clones only, minus some. Of around 140,000 clones listed, just under 90% were seen once; the top ten hold more than 4%. This sequence was found in a young woman in good health and CMV-seronegative. The chain is built from TRBV19 and TRBJ2-3, with TRBD1 as a possible D gene (6 bases). The sequenced material came from PBMCs. The chain's CDR3 is CASIPAGASPQYF. CDR3 DNA: TGTGCCAGTATCCCCGCAGGGGCGTCTCCACAGTATTTT. Variable domain in full (rest from reference TRBV19 and TRBJ2-3): DGGITQSPKYLFRKEGQNVTLSCEQNLNHDAMYWYRQDPGQGLRLIYYSQIVNDFQKGDIAEGYSVSREKKESFPLTVTSAQKNPTAFYLCASIPAGASPQYFGPGTRLTVL.